This is a list of T cell receptor beta chains from one sample in a study of T cells expressing NK-cell markers. Reprocessing the 5' RACE reads, TCRdb reports a single entry for every CDR3 protein and omits DNA. Here the sample table reports around 470,000 distinct CDR3 sequences. The sequenced material came from blood T cells: a sorted CD56 or NKG2C T cell subset, CD4+ or CD8+ T cells, or bulk PBMC T cells (not recorded which). These receptors originate from a woman between 50 and 59 years old in good health. Both conserved end residues are part of each CDR3.

TRBV20-1	TRBJ1-2	CSATGRSRSMIFGYTF
TRBV5-1	TRBJ2-2	CASSLAGQGLYTGELFF
TRBV19	TRBJ2-3	CASSGTFGTDTQYF
TRBV20-1	TRBJ1-2	CSARVWQGGYTF
TRBV30	TRBJ2-3	CAWSVPSARYF
TRBV30	TRBJ1-4	CASRQPGNEKLFF
TRBV12-3/TRBV12-4	TRBJ1-5	CASSAGGGIEGSNQPQHF
TRBV6-5	TRBJ1-5	CATAPGQSNQPQHF
TRBV7-8	TRBJ2-5	CASSLRIMGLEETQYF
TRBV5-1	TRBJ2-2	CASRGGDRRSGELFF
TRBV19	TRBJ2-1	CASSALARGNEQFF
TRBV30	TRBJ2-3	CAWASGAGVDTQYF
TRBV20-1	TRBJ1-2	CSAPPGQGRTGYTF
TRBV24-1	TRBJ2-2	CATRQGNTGELFF
TRBV4-2	TRBJ1-5	CASSQDSGQQNQPQHF
TRBV25-1	TRBJ1-6	CASSEFKGPNSPLHF
TRBV12-5	TRBJ2-2	CASGTRLAVNTGELFF
TRBV10-3	TRBJ2-3	CAISESQGAGGQNTQYF
TRBV5-1	TRBJ2-1	CASSISGTGSQGNEQFF
TRBV2	TRBJ2-1	CASRLAGVSDEQFF
TRBV3-1	TRBJ2-3	CASSQEIASAADTQYF
TRBV29-1	TRBJ2-2	CSVKVLAGGPHGELFF
TRBV20-1	TRBJ1-5	CSARDSGTNSNQPQHF
TRBV20-1	TRBJ1-2	CSATISGGSANYGYTF
TRBV3-1	TRBJ2-7	CASSRLTSGISYEQYF
TRBV20-1	TRBJ2-7	CSAPTGTGGPYEQYF
TRBV2	TRBJ2-7	CASRLGLEHYEQYF
TRBV7-2	TRBJ2-2	CASSFLGQGSGELFF
TRBV5-6	TRBJ1-4	CASSAWVTGNNEKLFF
TRBV27	TRBJ2-3	CASSSFGTSGITDTQYF
TRBV24-1	TRBJ2-5	CATQARTGVAETQYF